This TCR beta chain is from a study of metastatic and nonmetastatic thyroid tumors. Overall study: The comparison covered peripheral blood and tumor or nodule tissue in malignant and benign thyroid patients. Study results and limitations: TCR beta diversity was reportedly significantly higher in malignant thyroid tumors than benign nodules, in blood and tumor.

V shed 6 bases and J shed 4 bases, with 6 bases lying between them. Germline-derived CDR1 and CDR2 are MNHEY and SVGEGT. The length of the CDR3 is 11 residues. Via MiXCR, TCRdb re-called the PCR reads. The data contain 25,000 to 30,000 clones, roughly 15% of them singletons. This clone showed up many times. No antigen is known for it. Other DNA variants within this sample encode the same CDR3. Patients underwent thyroid surgery, and none had received any treatment before it. Sequencing was carried out using blood. The receptor's source is a male donor with papillary thyroid cancer or a benign thyroid nodule (not recorded which). Some clones in this sample may be carry-over from other donors' samples. V gene TRBV6-2 or TRBV6-3 combines with J gene TRBJ1-2; no clear D gene. CDR3 DNA: TGTGCCAGCAGACTTCTCTATGGCTACACCTTC. This encodes CASRLLYGYTF.